This T cell receptor beta chain was captured in a study of control samples from healthy donors and cancer patients. The protocol was immunoSEQ multiplex PCR, while the TCRdb copy is restricted to in-frame clones and leaves out a portion. The sample includes about 120,000 clones, 88% of them seen just once. The V end lost 0 bases, the J end lost 1 base, and 6 bases lay between the germline ends. Germline-derived CDR1 and CDR2 are KGHSH and LQKENI. CDR3 length equals 14 residues. Input material: blood. J is TRBJ1-1 and V is TRBV18, with unresolved D. The TCR sequence derives from a woman aged 70-85 years in good health. Here the CDR3 reads CASSPPLRNTEAFF. The CDR3 DNA follows: TGTGCCAGCTCACCACCGCTCAGGAACACTGAAGCTTTCTTT.